The rows below give T cell receptor beta chains drawn from one sample of a study of technical replicates of blood from a few donors. Assay used: immunoSEQ multiplex PCR; TCRdb lists only in-frame clones, some missing. This sample carries around 74,000 clones, 65% to 90% of them seen once, and the ten largest clones take around 5%. The sample was PBMCs. These receptors originate from a human donor in good health. Some clones in this sample may be carry-over from other donors' samples. Each CDR3 is given with its conserved first and last residue. The D gene is left open where the match is weak. Some rows have no size entry. The others give once, few or many, or a class for an expanded clone.

clone_size j_call d_call v_call cdr3_nt cdr3_aa
- TRBJ1-1 TRBD1 TRBV5-4 TGTGCCAGCAGCTTGGACCCACAGGGGATGAACACTGAAGCTTTCTTT CASSLDPQGMNTEAFF
- TRBJ2-7 TRBD2 TRBV30 TGTGCCTGGACTAGCGGCTACGAGCAGTACTTC CAWTSGYEQYF
once TRBJ2-7 TRBD1 TRBV4-1 TGCGCCAGCAGCCAAGTGACAGGGGCAGAGGACTACGAGCAGTACTTC CASSQVTGAEDYEQYF
once TRBJ2-1 - TRBV18 TGTGCCAGCTCCCCCCTCACAGCATCCTACAATGAGCAGTTCTTC CASSPLTASYNEQFF
once TRBJ2-1 TRBD2 TRBV5-4 TGTGCCAGCAGCCCGACTAGCGGGGGGGCAAATGAGCAGTTCTTC CASSPTSGGANEQFF
once TRBJ2-7 - TRBV5-5 TGTGCCAGCAGCCATGGACAGCTAACGTCCTACGAGCAGTACTTC CASSHGQLTSYEQYF
- TRBJ2-2 TRBD2 TRBV5-1 TGCGCCAGCAGCTCTAGCGGGGCTGCGAACACCGGGGAGCTGTTTTTT CASSSSGAANTGELFF
- TRBJ1-2 - TRBV4-1 TGCGCCAGCAGCCACTCGGGGGGGGGCAACTATGGCTACACCTTC CASSHSGGGNYGYTF
- TRBJ2-5 TRBD2 TRBV19 TGTGCCAGTAGTATAGGACAGCGGGAGGGAGAGACCCAGTACTTC CASSIGQREGETQYF
- TRBJ2-3 TRBD2 TRBV7-9 TGTGCCAGCAGCTTAGGCACTTCTCTGCGGGAGGGCCAAGATACGCAGTATTTT CASSLGTSLREGQDTQYF
- TRBJ1-5 - TRBV19 TGTGCCAGTAGTATTCCCGGACAGTATAGCAATCAGCCCCAGCATTTT CASSIPGQYSNQPQHF
- TRBJ2-7 TRBD2 TRBV7-2 TGTGCCAGCAGCTTTAGCGGGGACCTCTACGAGCAGTACTTC CASSFSGDLYEQYF
- TRBJ1-1 - TRBV27 TGTGCCAGCAAGGGGTTCTACTTCATGAACACTGAAGCTTTCTTT CASKGFYFMNTEAFF
few TRBJ1-5 - TRBV5-4 TGTGCCAGCAGCTCAGGAGGACGGGAACTTAATCAGCCCCAGCATTTT CASSSGGRELNQPQHF
- TRBJ2-1 - TRBV6-5 TGTGCCAGCAGTTATTCTCGGACACCCGACAATGAGCAGTTCTTC CASSYSRTPDNEQFF
- TRBJ2-2 - TRBV11-1 TGTGCCAGCAGCTTACTCGCCGGGGAGCTGTTTTTT CASSLLAGELFF
- TRBJ2-5 - TRBV9 TGTGCCAGCAGCGTAGGGACTACGGTAGAGACCCAGTACTTC CASSVGTTVETQYF
few TRBJ1-2 - TRBV5-1 TGCGCCAGCAGCTCCGACAGCCCGTTGGGCTACACCTTC CASSSDSPLGYTF
- TRBJ2-7 - TRBV4-1 TGCGCCAGCAGCCAAGAGCAGGGGATGTACTTC CASSQEQGMYF
once TRBJ2-4 - TRBV2 TGTGCCAGCATACGGGGACTAGCCAAAAACATTCAGTACTTC CASIRGLAKNIQYF
- TRBJ2-3 - TRBV4-3 TGCGCCAGCAGCCAAGGGTATGCGGGGCGGGCAGATACGCAGTATTTT CASSQGYAGRADTQYF
- TRBJ2-1 - TRBV5-1 TGCGCCAGCAGCTTGTCAGGGGGGTACAATGAGCAGTTCTTC CASSLSGGYNEQFF
- TRBJ1-1 TRBD1 TRBV19 TGTGCCAGTAGTAACACAGGGGGCTACACTGAAGCTTTCTTT CASSNTGGYTEAFF
- TRBJ2-1 TRBD2 TRBV4-2 TGTGCCAGCAGCCAAGTCGGGAGGGCCTCTAATGAGCAGTTCTTC CASSQVGRASNEQFF
- TRBJ2-7 - TRBV6-5 TGTGCCAGCAGTAAGGACACCCTGGCTTACGAGCAGTACTTC CASSKDTLAYEQYF
- TRBJ2-2 TRBD2 TRBV7-2 TGTGCCAGCAGCTTGGGGACTAGCGGGAGCACCGGGGAGCTGTTTTTT CASSLGTSGSTGELFF
- TRBJ1-1 - TRBV5-1 TGCGCCAGCAGCTCGCAAACCGGGTCTACGAACACTGAAGCTTTCTTT CASSSQTGSTNTEAFF
once TRBJ2-1 TRBD2 TRBV29-1 TGCAGCGTTGTTAGCGGGAGAGGTAATGAGCAGTTCTTC CSVVSGRGNEQFF
- TRBJ1-4 - TRBV5-6 TGTGCCAGCAGCCCATGGGGAGGACATCAGGTTCAAAAACTGTTTTTT CASSPWGGHQVQKLFF
- TRBJ2-5 TRBD2 TRBV5-4 TGTGCCAGCAGCTTGGTGGGCGGGGGAGACGTCCAGTACTTC CASSLVGGGDVQYF
- TRBJ2-5 TRBD1 TRBV9 TGTGCCAGCTCGGGACAGTACCAAGAGACCCAGTACTTC CASSGQYQETQYF
- TRBJ1-1 TRBD1 TRBV5-1 TGCGCCAGCAGCCCGGACAGGGGGGACACTGAAGCTTTCTTT CASSPDRGDTEAFF
- TRBJ2-6 TRBD1 TRBV10-3 TGTGCCATCAGTGGTAGTCCCGGGACAGGGAAACCCCCCTCTGGGGCCAACGTCCTGACTTTC CAISGSPGTGKPPSGANVLTF
- TRBJ1-1 TRBD1 TRBV29-1 TGCAGCGTTGGCAGTCCAGGGGGCGGTGAAGCTTTCTTT CSVGSPGGGEAFF
- TRBJ1-2 TRBD1 TRBV4-1 TGCGCCAGCCAAATCGGGGACAGACCTAACTATGGCTACACCTTC CASQIGDRPNYGYTF
- TRBJ2-3 - TRBV5-4 TGTGCCAGCAGCTTGGGGGGCGGCACAGATACGCAGTATTTT CASSLGGGTDTQYF
- TRBJ1-4 TRBD1 TRBV15 TGTGCCACCACCACAGGGGCCAAGGGTGAAAAACTGTTTTTT CATTTGAKGEKLFF
- TRBJ2-3 TRBD2 TRBV6-7 TGTGCCAGCAGTTACACAAAACTAGCGGGAGGTTCCGCAGATACGCAGTATTTT CASSYTKLAGGSADTQYF
- TRBJ2-4 - TRBV4-2 TGTGCCAGCAGCGAAGGACTAGCCAAAAACATTCAGTACTTC CASSEGLAKNIQYF
few TRBJ1-1 - TRBV6-6 TGTGCCAGCAGTTACTCGGGCCCCATGAACACTGAAGCTTTCTTT CASSYSGPMNTEAFF
- TRBJ1-6 - TRBV4-2 TGTGCCAGCAGCCAACCCGACGGCAGGGGAAGCTCCTATAATTCACCCCTCCACTTT CASSQPDGRGSSYNSPLHF
- TRBJ2-5 TRBD2 TRBV19 TGTGCCAGTAGGCTAGCGGGAGCTCTGGGAGAGACCCAGTACTTC CASRLAGALGETQYF
- TRBJ2-3 TRBD2 TRBV5-6 TGTGCCAGCAGCTCCCGTTTTGCGGGAGTTAACACAGATACGCAGTATTTT CASSSRFAGVNTDTQYF
- TRBJ2-3 TRBD2 TRBV7-2 TGTGCCAGCAGCTTTACCGGGACTACAGTCACAGATACGCAGTATTTT CASSFTGTTVTDTQYF
- TRBJ2-7 TRBD2 TRBV7-9 TGTGCCAGCAGCGAAGGACTAGCGGAGCCGTACGAGCAGTACTTC CASSEGLAEPYEQYF
- TRBJ2-2 - TRBV5-1 TGCGCCAGCAGCTCGCAGGGAGGCAGCACCGGGGAGCTGTTTTTT CASSSQGGSTGELFF
- TRBJ2-5 - TRBV5-1 TGCGCCAGCAGCCCCCCGGGAGAGACCCAGTACTTC CASSPPGETQYF
- TRBJ2-2 TRBD2 TRBV19 TGTGCCAGTAAGGGGGGCACGAGCGGGAGCACCGGGGAGCTGTTTTTT CASKGGTSGSTGELFF